The T cell receptor (beta chain) under discussion was sequenced for a study of tumor-infiltrating lymphocytes in primary liver carcinoma. Study-level background: Surgery removed the patients' primary liver carcinoma. Each sample had roughly 3.65 to 7.13 million productive TCRbeta reads regardless of tissue type.

The researchers produced TCR beta cDNA from roughly 550 ng total RNA with a constant-region primer. Amplification in three nested multiplex PCR rounds with slightly modified ARM-PCR gave rise to TCR beta libraries. Amplification in the first two PCR rounds was performed using TRBV1-TRBV30 forward primers and a C-beta reverse primer for approximately 10 cycles each. TCRdb re-analysed the multiplex PCR reads in MiXCR, keeping a single row per CDR3 protein. Counted here are over 250,000 distinct CDR3 sequences, around 50% occurring once; the ten biggest clones make up over 15%. Unsorted whole blood supplied the blood RNA, and germline DNA was isolated too. The J segment lost 5 bases and the V segment lost 4 bases, leaving 8 bases of the junction unmatched. From germline, CDR1 is SGDLS and CDR2 YYNGEE. This CDR3 contains 16 residues.

The chain joins TRBV9 to TRBJ2-5, with 13 bases that match TRBD2. The sequence derives from a woman aged 30 to 39 with primary liver carcinoma and hepatitis B virus infection. Sequenced material: peripheral blood. CDR3 sequence reads: CASSPGLAGARETQYF. The CDR3, as DNA: TGTGCCAGCAGCCCCGGACTAGCGGGAGCTCGTGAGACCCAGTACTTC.